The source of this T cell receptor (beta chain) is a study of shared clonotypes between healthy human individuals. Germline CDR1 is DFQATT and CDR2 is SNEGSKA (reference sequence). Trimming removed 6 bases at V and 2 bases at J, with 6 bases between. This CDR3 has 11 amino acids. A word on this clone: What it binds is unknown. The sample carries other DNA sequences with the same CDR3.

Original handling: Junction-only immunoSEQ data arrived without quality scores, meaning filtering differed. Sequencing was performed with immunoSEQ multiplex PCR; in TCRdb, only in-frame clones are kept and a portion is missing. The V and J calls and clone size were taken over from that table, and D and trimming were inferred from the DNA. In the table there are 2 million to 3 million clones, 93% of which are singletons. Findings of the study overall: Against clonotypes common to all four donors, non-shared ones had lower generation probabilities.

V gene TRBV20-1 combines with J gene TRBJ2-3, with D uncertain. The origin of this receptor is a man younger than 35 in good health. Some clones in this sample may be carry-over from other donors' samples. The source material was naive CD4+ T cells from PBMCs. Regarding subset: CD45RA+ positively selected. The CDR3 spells CSAGYTDTQYF. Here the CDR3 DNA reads TGCAGTGCGGGGTACACAGATACGCAGTATTTT.